Shown below are 22 T cell receptor beta chains from a single sample sequenced in a study of radiotherapy plus CTLA-4 blockade in lung cancer. Sequencing was performed with immunoSEQ multiplex PCR; in TCRdb, only in-frame clones are kept and a portion is missing. The table lists around 91,000 clones, around 88% of them singletons. The source was peripheral blood, collected from a patient treated with radiotherapy plus ipilimumab. The receptors were gathered from a human donor with non-small cell lung cancer that progressed on radiotherapy plus ipilimumab.

The J gene is TRBJ2-7, the V gene TRBV7-9; 8 nucleotides line up with TRBD1. V lost 1 base and J lost 0; bases outside the gene matches: 2. The CDR3 is 15 residues long. From germline, CDR1 is SEHNR and CDR2 FQNEAQ (reference sequence). The chain's CDR3 is CASSLGQGSSYEQYF. CDR3 DNA: TGTGCCAGCAGCTTAGGACAGGGGAGCTCCTACGAGCAGTACTTC.

The genes are TRBV6-1 and TRBJ1-3; D is unresolved. Trimming took 6 bases from V and 0 from J, leaving 12 bases between them. From germline, CDR1 is MNHNS and CDR2 SASEGT. The CDR3 has 15 amino acids. The DNA of the CDR3 is TGTGCCAGCAGCGCTTCGTGGAGCTCTGGAAACACCATATATTTT. Translation gives CASSASWSSGNTIYF.

As regards this clone: The same CDR3 also results from other DNA sequences found in this sample. The chain joins TRBV6-5 to TRBJ2-7; 12 positions match TRBD2. The CDR3 is 14 amino acids. The V segment lost 6 bases and the J segment 3 bases; nucleotides outside the gene matches: 3. CDR1 and CDR2 from the germline V gene are MNHEY and SVGAGI. This chain's CDR3 is CASSRLAGDYEQYF. DNA for the CDR3: TGTGCCAGCAGCAGACTAGCGGGAGACTACGAGCAGTACTTC.

The V gene is TRBV27, the J gene TRBJ1-5, with D possibly TRBD1 on 5 matching bases. The ends were cut back, 5 bases at V and 4 bases at J, with 15 bases in the middle. The germline CDR1 and CDR2 sequences are MNHEY and SMNVEV (reference sequence). This CDR3 has 15 residues. This CDR3 reads CASSPSEGSNQPQHF. The DNA for the CDR3 is TGTGCCAGCAGTCCCTCGGAGGGGTCAAATCAGCCCCAGCATTTT.

The V and J genes are TRBV7-9 and TRBJ2-3; TRBD2 might be the D (6 bases). The CDR3 runs 14 residues. The germline V gene has CDR1 SEHNR and CDR2 FQNEAQ (reference sequence). Trimming shortened V by 3 bases and J by 0 bases, and 7 bases separated the two germline ends. CDR3 protein: CASSFTSSTDTQYF. CDR3 DNA sequence: TGTGCCAGCAGCTTCACTAGCAGCACAGATACGCAGTATTTT.

The chain recombines TRBV7-8 with TRBJ2-7, with TRBD2 matching over 7 bases. The germline gives CDR1 SGHVS, CDR2 FQNEAQ. This CDR3 has 14 amino acids. J was trimmed by 3 bases and V by 1 base; bases with no gene match: 3. Here the CDR3 DNA reads TGTGCCAGCAGCTTAGTTGGGGGGGGCTACGAGCAGTACTTC. It codes for CASSLVGGGYEQYF.

V is TRBV10-3 and J is TRBJ2-5, with 7 positions matching TRBD2. CDR3 size: 15 residues. V was pared by 0 bases and J by 4 bases, with 5 bases of the junction left unmatched. Germline CDR1 ENHRY, CDR2 SYGVKD. CDR3 DNA sequence: TGTGCCATCAGTGAGTCGAGCGGGATGGGAGAGACCCAGTACTTC. It specifies CAISESSGMGETQYF.

As to this clone: The junction differs from germline at one of its ends, possibly a read error. CDR3 residues: CASSEAASFTGEPFF. The CDR3, as DNA: TGTGCCAGCAGTGAAGCAGCCTCTTTTACCGGGGAGCCGTTTTTT. The chain has TRBV6-1 and TRBJ2-2; tentative D call: TRBD2 (5 bases). The CDR3 is made up of 15 amino acids. Germline V gene data show CDR1 as MNHNS and CDR2 as SASEGT.

CDR3 sequence: CASSLGQGLPYEQYF. The CDR3 nucleotides are TGTGCCAGCAGTTTAGGACAGGGGTTGCCCTACGAGCAGTACTTC. The V call is TRBV6-5, the J call TRBJ2-7; 9 bases fit TRBD1. The CDR3 consists of 15 residues. Trimming cost V 4 bases and J 2 bases; bases outside gene matches: 6. Germline V gene data show CDR1 as MNHEY and CDR2 as SVGAGI.

As DNA, the CDR3 is TGTGCCAGCAGCCAGGGAGGAGAGACCCAGTACTTC. Translated, it gives CASSQGGETQYF. The J gene is TRBJ2-5, the V gene TRBV11-3; TRBD2 is a possible D gene (6 bases). The CDR3 sequence is 12 residues long. The V end was cut by 5 bases, the J end by 4 bases, with 8 bases between. Germline lookup yields CDR1 SGHNT and CDR2 YENEEA. Combining the CDR3 with reference TRBV11-3 and TRBJ2-5 gives the whole variable domain EAGVVQSPRYKIIEKKQPVAFWCNPISGHNTLYWYLQNLGQGPELLIRYENEEAVDDSQLPKDRFSAERLKGVDSTLKIQPAELGDSAVYLCASSQGGETQYFGPGTRLLVL.

The chain combines TRBV7-9 with TRBJ2-7, with D unclear. The V and J ends lost 1 base and 4 bases respectively, with 5 bases between them. Germline CDR1 SEHNR, CDR2 FQNEAQ (reference sequence). CDR3 length equals 12 residues. CDR3 loop: CASSLDLYEQYF. DNA for the CDR3: TGTGCCAGCAGCTTAGATCTTTACGAGCAGTACTTC. Full variable domain (rest looked up from reference TRBV7-9 and TRBJ2-7): DTGVSQNPRHKITKRGQNVTFRCDPISEHNRLYWYRQTLGQGPEFLTYFQNEAQLEKSRLLSDRFSAERPKGSFSTLEIQRTEQGDSAMYLCASSLDLYEQYFGPGTRLTVT.

The CDR3, as DNA: TGCGCCAGCAGCTGGAGTGGGTCTCCCACTAATGAGCAGTTCTTC. Protein: CASSWSGSPTNEQFF. This chain links TRBV5-1 with TRBJ2-1; D unresolved. The V end lost 3 bases, the J end lost 7 bases, and 17 bases lay between the germline ends. The CDR3 spans 15 residues. Per the germline V gene, CDR1 is SGHRS and CDR2 is YFSETQ.

As DNA, the CDR3 is TGTGCCAGTAGCCCGAAGATCACAGGGGGATATGGCTACACCTTC. As protein: CASSPKITGGYGYTF. The chain recombines TRBV19 with TRBJ1-2, with 8 bases matching TRBD1. With 6 bases clipped from V and 5 bases from J, the junction kept 11 bases outside the gene matches. Germline lookup yields CDR1 LNHDA and CDR2 SQIVND (reference sequence). This CDR3 has 15 amino acids.

V is TRBV6-5 and J is TRBJ1-2, with unresolved D. Trimming shortened V by 5 bases and J by 2 bases, and 9 bases separated the two germline ends. Per germline, CDR1 MNHEY and CDR2 SVGAGI. CDR3 length equals 13 residues. The CDR3 DNA is TGTGCCAGCAGTAACACGGGAAACTATGGCTACACCTTC. It specifies CASSNTGNYGYTF.

V usage is TRBV11-3 and J usage is TRBJ2-1, with D perhaps TRBD1 (5 bases). The CDR3 sequence is 12 residues long. V was cut by 3 bases and J by 7 bases, with 7 bases left in between. Germline-derived CDR1 and CDR2 are SGHNT and YENEEA. The CDR3 sequence: CASSFRTNEQFF. The CDR3 bases are TGTGCCAGCAGCTTTAGGACAAATGAGCAGTTCTTC. The full variable domain, rest sourced from reference TRBV11-3 and TRBJ2-1, is EAGVVQSPRYKIIEKKQPVAFWCNPISGHNTLYWYLQNLGQGPELLIRYENEEAVDDSQLPKDRFSAERLKGVDSTLKIQPAELGDSAVYLCASSFRTNEQFFGPGTRLTVL.

V and J are TRBV30 and TRBJ2-1; a weak D match, TRBD2 (6 bases). Trimming pared 0 bases from V and 7 bases from J, leaving 16 bases between. Germline CDR1 is GTSNPN and CDR2 is SVGIG (reference sequence). The CDR3 length is 15 residues. CDR3 coding DNA: TGTGCCTGGAGTGTCGTGGGAGGAATTGGGAATGAGCAGTTCTTC. Translated, it gives CAWSVVGGIGNEQFF.

This clone was counted once. The chain links TRBV13 to TRBJ2-7, with TRBD1 matching 7 bases. The CDR3 spans 15 residues. Germline lookup yields CDR1 PRHDT and CDR2 FYEKMQ (reference sequence). Trimming at V came to 5 bases and at J to 0 bases, leaving 7 bases not matched to a gene. CDR3 coding DNA: TGTGCCAGCAGCCTGACAGGGACGAACTCCTACGAGCAGTACTTC. As protein: CASSLTGTNSYEQYF.

The rearrangement joins TRBV28 to TRBJ2-1; D possibly corresponds to TRBD2 (6 bases). The germline V gene encodes CDR1 MDHEN and CDR2 SYDVKM. V lost 7 bases and J 4 bases, leaving 23 bases between the germline ends. The CDR3 contains 17 residues. CDR3 in DNA: TGTGCCAGCAAAGTCTCCGGTACAGGAGGGGTATACAATGAGCAGTTCTTC. It translates to CASKVSGTGGVYNEQFF.

V usage is TRBV7-3 and J usage is TRBJ2-1; 9 positions agree with TRBD2. The length of the CDR3 is 13 residues. J lost 5 bases, V lost 8 bases, and 4 bases had no gene match. The V gene's germline CDR1 is SGHTA and CDR2 FQGTGA. This chain's CDR3 is CASRGTSNNEQFF. The CDR3 bases are TGTGCCAGCCGGGGGACTAGCAACAATGAGCAGTTCTTC.

CDR3 sequence reads: CASSPPGDTEAFF. CDR3 in DNA: TGTGCCAGCAGTCCCCCTGGGGACACTGAAGCTTTCTTT. V is TRBV6-5 and J is TRBJ1-1, with D uncertain. The CDR3 is made up of 13 amino acids. The V and J ends lost 5 bases and 3 bases respectively, with 10 bases between them. From germline, CDR1 is MNHEY and CDR2 SVGAGI.

The chain is built from TRBV11-3 and TRBJ2-1, with D possibly TRBD2 on 5 matching bases. This CDR3 is 13 amino acids long. V lost 1 base and J 11 bases, leaving 12 bases between the germline ends. Per the germline V gene, CDR1 is SGHNT and CDR2 is YENEEA. The CDR3 DNA reads as TGTGCCAGCAGCTTAGGGAGGTCGGCTCAGCAGTTCTTC. Translating it yields CASSLGRSAQQFF.

The chain links TRBV11-2 to TRBJ2-2; 7 bases match TRBD2. CDR1 and CDR2 (germline): SGHAT, FQNNGV. V was clipped by 1 base and J by 2 bases; unmatched bases: 1. The CDR3 runs 15 residues. The CDR3 spells CASSLGGLNTGELFF. CDR3 DNA sequence: TGTGCCAGCAGCTTAGGGGGACTAAACACCGGGGAGCTGTTTTTT.